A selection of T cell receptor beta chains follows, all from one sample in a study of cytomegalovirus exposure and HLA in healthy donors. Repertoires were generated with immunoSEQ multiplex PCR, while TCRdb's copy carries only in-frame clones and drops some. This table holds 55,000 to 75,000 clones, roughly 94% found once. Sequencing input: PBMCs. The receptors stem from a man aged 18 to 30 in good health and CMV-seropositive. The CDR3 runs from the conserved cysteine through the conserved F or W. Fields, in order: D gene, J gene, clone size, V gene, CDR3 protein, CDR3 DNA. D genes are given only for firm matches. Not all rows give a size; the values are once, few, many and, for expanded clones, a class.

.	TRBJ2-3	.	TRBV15	CATSRDPGGVGGDTQYF	TGTGCCACCAGCAGAGACCCTGGCGGGGTCGGAGGAGATACGCAGTATTTT
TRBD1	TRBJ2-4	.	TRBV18	CASSLRQGYPKNIQYF	TGTGCCAGCTCACTCCGACAGGGCTATCCCAAAAACATTCAGTACTTC
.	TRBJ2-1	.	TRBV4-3	CASKAGIAYNEQFF	TGCGCCAGCAAAGCGGGTATCGCCTACAATGAGCAGTTCTTC
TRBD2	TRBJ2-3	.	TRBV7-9	CASSPLAGEFTDTQYF	TGTGCCAGCAGCCCTCTTGCGGGGGAGTTCACAGATACGCAGTATTTT
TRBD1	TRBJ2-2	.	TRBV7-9	CASSAGQGGTGELFF	TGTGCCAGCAGTGCCGGACAGGGAGGAACCGGGGAGCTGTTTTTT
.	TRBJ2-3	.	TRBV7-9	CASSLQGGGGTDTQYF	TGTGCCAGCAGCTTACAAGGGGGTGGCGGTACAGATACGCAGTATTTT
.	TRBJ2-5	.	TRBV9	CASSVRSGETQYF	TGTGCCAGCAGCGTAAGAAGCGGTGAGACCCAGTACTTC
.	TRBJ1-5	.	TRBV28	CASSFGAATDSNQPQHF	TGTGCCAGCAGTTTCGGTGCTGCGACTGACAGCAATCAGCCCCAGCATTTT
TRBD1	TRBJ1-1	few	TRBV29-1	CSAEGGGTGTEAFF	TGCAGCGCAGAAGGTGGCGGGACAGGGACTGAAGCTTTCTTT
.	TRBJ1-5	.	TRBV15	CATSHGVGAGVNQPQHF	TGTGCCACCAGCCACGGTGTAGGGGCCGGAGTTAATCAGCCCCAGCATTTT
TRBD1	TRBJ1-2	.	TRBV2	CASSGQGVVGYGYTF	TGTGCCAGCAGTGGACAGGGGGTCGTTGGATATGGCTACACCTTC
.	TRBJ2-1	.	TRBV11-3	CASSVDSYNEQFF	TGTGCCAGCAGCGTAGACTCGTACAATGAGCAGTTCTTC
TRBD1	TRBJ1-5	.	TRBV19	CASTDKDRGYQPQHF	TGTGCCAGTACCGATAAGGACAGGGGGTATCAGCCCCAGCATTTT
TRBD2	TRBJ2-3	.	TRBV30	CAWSATSGGPPDTQYF	TGTGCCTGGAGTGCCACTAGCGGGGGGCCCCCAGATACGCAGTATTTT
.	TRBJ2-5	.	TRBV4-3	CASSPERVLVGETQYF	TGCGCCAGCAGCCCCGAAAGGGTACTAGTCGGGGAGACCCAGTACTTC
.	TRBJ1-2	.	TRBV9	CASSPSHGGMYGYTF	TGTGCCAGCAGCCCCAGTCATGGGGGGATGTATGGCTACACCTTC
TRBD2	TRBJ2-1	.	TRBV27	CASSLGGGAAEQFF	TGTGCCAGCAGTTTAGGCGGGGGGGCCGCCGAGCAGTTCTTC
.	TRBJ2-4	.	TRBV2	CASSGQEIRDRLAKNIQYF	TGTGCCAGCAGCGGGCAGGAAATTCGTGACAGACTAGCCAAAAACATTCAGTACTTC
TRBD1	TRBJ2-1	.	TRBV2	CASSARGLYNEQFF	TGTGCCAGCAGTGCCAGGGGGCTTTACAATGAGCAGTTCTTC
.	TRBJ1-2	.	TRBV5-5	CASSLTGWNGYTF	TGTGCCAGCAGCTTGACCGGGTGGAATGGCTACACCTTC
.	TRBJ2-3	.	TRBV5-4	CASGTQGSFMDTQYF	TGTGCCAGCGGCACTCAGGGGTCCTTTATGGATACGCAGTATTTT
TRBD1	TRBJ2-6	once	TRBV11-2	CASSLERGREGANVLTF	TGTGCCAGCAGCTTAGAGAGGGGGCGCGAGGGGGCCAACGTCCTGACTTTC
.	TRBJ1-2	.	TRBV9	CASSVDGERGYTF	TGTGCCAGCAGCGTAGACGGGGAACGAGGCTACACCTTC
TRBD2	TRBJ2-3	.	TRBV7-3	CASSLLGLAVDTQYF	TGTGCCAGCAGCTTACTGGGACTAGCGGTGGATACGCAGTATTTT
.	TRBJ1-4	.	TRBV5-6	CASSSWTPATNEKLFF	TGTGCCAGCAGCTCGTGGACACCTGCAACTAATGAAAAACTGTTTTTT
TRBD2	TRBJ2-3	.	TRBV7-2	CASSLSRGLRATDTQYF	TGTGCCAGCAGCTTATCCCGGGGACTACGAGCTACAGATACGCAGTATTTT
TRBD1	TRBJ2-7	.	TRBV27	CASSRTGTYEQYF	TGTGCCAGCAGCCGGACAGGGACCTACGAGCAGTACTTC
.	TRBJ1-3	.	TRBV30	CAWGGLVISGNTIYF	TGTGCCTGGGGGGGCTTAGTGATCTCTGGAAACACCATATATTTT
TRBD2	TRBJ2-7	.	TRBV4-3	CASSQDIAGGSYEQYF	TGCGCCAGCAGCCAAGATATTGCGGGAGGGTCCTACGAGCAGTACTTC
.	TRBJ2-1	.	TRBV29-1	CSVEGRQSYNEQFF	TGCAGCGTTGAGGGCAGACAGTCCTACAATGAGCAGTTCTTC
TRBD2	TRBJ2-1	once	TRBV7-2	CASTVGGANEQFF	TGTGCCAGCACCGTCGGGGGGGCCAATGAGCAGTTCTTC
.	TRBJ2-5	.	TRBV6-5	CASSYEDSRRIETQYF	TGTGCCAGCAGTTACGAGGACAGCCGGCGGATAGAGACCCAGTACTTC
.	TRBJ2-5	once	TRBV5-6	CASSLNGGETQYF	TGTGCCAGCAGCTTGAACGGGGGAGAGACCCAGTACTTC
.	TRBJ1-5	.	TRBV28	CASRRTTALNQPQHF	TGTGCCAGCAGGCGGACGACAGCCCTAAATCAGCCCCAGCATTTT
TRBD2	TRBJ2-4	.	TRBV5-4	CASSPEREEVNIQYF	TGTGCCAGCAGCCCGGAGCGGGAGGAGGTAAACATTCAGTACTTC
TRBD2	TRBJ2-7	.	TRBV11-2	CASSSLAGRHYEQYF	TGTGCCAGCAGCTCCCTAGCGGGCCGACACTACGAGCAGTACTTC
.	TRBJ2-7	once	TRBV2	CASSYAGLPYEQYF	TGTGCCAGCAGCTACGCGGGACTTCCCTACGAGCAGTACTTC
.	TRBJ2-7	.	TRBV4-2	CASSQDPTEILRAQYF	TGTGCCAGCAGCCAAGACCCGACAGAAATCCTACGAGCGCAGTACTTC
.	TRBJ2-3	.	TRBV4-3	CASSQDSRSRGTDTQYF	TGCGCCAGCAGCCAAGATTCCCGGTCAAGAGGGACAGATACGCAGTATTTT
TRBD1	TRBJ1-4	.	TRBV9	CASSEGTGARELFF	TGTGCCAGCAGCGAGGGGACAGGCGCTCGAGAACTGTTTTTT
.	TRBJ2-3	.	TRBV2	CASKYSLVTDTQYF	TGTGCCAGCAAGTACAGTCTTGTCACAGATACGCAGTATTTT
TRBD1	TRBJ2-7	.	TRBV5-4	CASGQGWGLGEQYF	TGTGCCAGCGGACAGGGATGGGGCTTGGGCGAGCAGTACTTC
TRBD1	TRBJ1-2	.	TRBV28	CASFLKEGQGKNYGYTF	TGTGCCAGCTTCTTAAAGGAGGGACAGGGAAAGAACTATGGCTACACCTTC
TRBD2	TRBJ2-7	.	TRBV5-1	CASSSEAGTVEQYF	TGCGCCAGCAGCTCCGAAGCGGGAACGGTCGAGCAGTACTTC
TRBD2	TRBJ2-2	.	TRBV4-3	CASSPLAGGPSGELFF	TGCGCCAGCAGCCCGCTAGCGGGAGGGCCAAGCGGGGAGCTGTTTTTT
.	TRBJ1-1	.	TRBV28	CASTTTAFEAFF	TGTGCCAGCACCACCACCGCGTTTGAAGCTTTCTTT
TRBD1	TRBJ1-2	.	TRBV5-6	CASSPGQFVSFYGYTF	TGTGCCAGCAGCCCGGGACAGTTTGTAAGTTTCTATGGCTACACCTTC
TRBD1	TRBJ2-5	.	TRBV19	CASSIRLGSGGQETQYF	TGTGCCAGTAGTATCCGACTTGGGTCAGGGGGCCAAGAGACCCAGTACTTC
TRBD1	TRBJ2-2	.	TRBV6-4	CASSGSGGKTGELFF	TGTGCCAGCAGTGGGTCAGGGGGCAAGACAGGGGAGCTGTTTTTT